This T cell receptor beta chain was identified during a study of T cell responses to AZD1222 COVID-19 vaccine. Study context: It was second doses at about 4 or about 12 weeks that were pooled.

Germline V gene data show CDR1 as KGHDR and CDR2 as SFDVKD. The CDR3 has 13 amino acids. Trimming took off 2 bases at V and 7 bases at J, with 10 bases between the two ends. Generated by immunoSEQ multiplex PCR, the TCRdb table keeps only in-frame clones and is missing some. The profile shows about 170,000 clones, around 89% of them singletons. This material consisted of peripheral blood, taken on day 0 of AZD1222 vaccination. This chain links TRBV24-1 with TRBJ1-1, with D unclear. The origin of this receptor is an adult in good health. The CDR3 sequence is CATSDSKVDEAFF. The CDR3 DNA sequence: TGTGCCACCAGTGATTCCAAAGTAGATGAAGCTTTCTTT.